The present entry profiles one T cell receptor beta chain with its context. J gave up 3 bases and V 10 bases, and 10 bases lay outside the gene matches. The CDR3 length is 15 residues. Looked up from germline, CDR1 is SGHNT and CDR2 is YYREEE (reference sequence). This sample was included in a study of blood T cell repertoires in COVID-19. TCRdb keeps only in-frame clones here, not all; method: immunoSEQ multiplex PCR. The data contain approximately 170,000 clones, 80% to 90% of them seen just once; the ten biggest clones take up more than 8.5%. The source material was PBMCs or T cells enriched from blood (not recorded which). This sequence joins TRBV5-4 and TRBJ2-1; 10 positions agree with TRBD2. The sequence came from a woman aged 18-35 years who had recovered from COVID-19. The CDR3 loop reads CAGTTGTSVYNEQFF. The CDR3 region has the DNA TGTGCCGGAACGACCGGGACTAGCGTCTACAATGAGCAGTTCTTC.